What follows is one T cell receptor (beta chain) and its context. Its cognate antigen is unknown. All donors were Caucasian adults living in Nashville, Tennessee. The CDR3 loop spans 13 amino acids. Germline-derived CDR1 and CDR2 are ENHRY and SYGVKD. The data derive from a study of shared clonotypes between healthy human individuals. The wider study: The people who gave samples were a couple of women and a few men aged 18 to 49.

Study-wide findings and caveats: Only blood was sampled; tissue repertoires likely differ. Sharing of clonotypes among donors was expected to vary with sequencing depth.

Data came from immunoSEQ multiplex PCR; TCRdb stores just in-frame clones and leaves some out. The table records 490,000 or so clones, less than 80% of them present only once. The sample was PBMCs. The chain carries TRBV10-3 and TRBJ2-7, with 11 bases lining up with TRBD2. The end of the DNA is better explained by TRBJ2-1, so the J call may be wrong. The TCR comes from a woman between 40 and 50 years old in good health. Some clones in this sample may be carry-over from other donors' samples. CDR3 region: CAITASGRYEQFF. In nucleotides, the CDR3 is TGTGCCATCACGGCTAGCGGGAGGTATGAGCAGTTCTTC.